This passage covers 8 T cell receptor beta chains from one sample sequenced in a study of read filtering for tumor transcriptome and immune sequencing. Molecular barcoded adaptors covering alpha/delta and beta/gamma chains were used on roughly 400 ng RNA. TCRdb fed the reads into MiXCR, producing one record per CDR3 protein. The sample shows about 22,000 distinct CDR3 sequences, about 13% of them seen only once. The sample was a population of CD138-negative cells sorted from bone marrow. The receptors come from a donor aged 40 or over with multiple myeloma.

This clonotype was seen repeatedly, ten times or more. The V and J genes are TRBV7-3 and TRBJ2-1; 8 nucleotides align to TRBD1. V lost 5 bases to trimming and J lost 7 bases; unmatched junction nucleotides: 7. The germline CDR1 and CDR2 sequences are SGHTA and FQGTGA. The CDR3 runs 14 residues. CDR3 sequence reads: CASSAPGQENEQFF. In DNA form, the CDR3 reads TGTGCCAGCAGCGCCCCGGGACAGGAGAATGAGCAGTTCTTC.

The V call is TRBV2, the J call TRBJ2-7, with 7 bases aligning to TRBD2. This CDR3 comprises 16 residues. Trimming cost V 2 bases and J 1 base; bases outside gene matches: 8. The germline V gene has CDR1 SNHLY and CDR2 FYNNEI. Here the CDR3 reads CASSEISSGSSYEQYF. The CDR3 bases are TGTGCCAGCAGTGAAATTTCTAGCGGATCTTCCTACGAGCAGTACTTC.

This clonotype was seen more than once but under ten times. The chain links TRBV5-6 to TRBJ2-2; D is uncertain. V was pared by 2 bases and J by 3 bases, with 11 bases between. Germline assignment: CDR1 SGHDT and CDR2 YYEEEE. The CDR3 extends over 15 amino acids. This CDR3 reads CASSFGRTYTGELFF. CDR3 nucleotide sequence: TGTGCCAGCAGCTTTGGCAGGACCTACACCGGGGAGCTGTTTTTT.

V usage is TRBV7-2 and J usage is TRBJ1-5, with 11 bases matching TRBD1. Germline V gives CDR1 SGHTA, CDR2 FQGNSA. Unmatched junction bases numbered 8, after V lost 4 bases and J lost 6 bases. CDR3 length: 16 residues. The CDR3 region has the DNA TGTGCCAGCAGCTCTCCGGGACAGGGGGTTGGTCAGCCCCAGCATTTT. Residues: CASSSPGQGVGQPQHF. The full variable domain, in which reference TRBV7-2 and TRBJ1-5 provide the parts outside the CDR3, is GAGVSQSPSNKVTEKGKDVELRCDPISGHTALYWYRQSLGQGLEFLIYFQGNSAPDKSGLPSDRFSAERTGGSVSTLTIQRTQQEDSAVYLCASSSPGQGVGQPQHFGDGTRLSIL.

This clonotype has a count of ten or more. The rearrangement joins TRBV28 to TRBJ2-3; TRBD2 might be the D (5 bases). The CDR3 totals 13 residues. With 4 bases removed from V and 5 bases from J, the gap between germline ends came to 10 bases. Germline V lookup: CDR1 MDHEN, CDR2 SYDVKM. The DNA of the CDR3 is TGTGCCAGCAGTTACTTTCGGGGAGATACGCAGTATTTT. Translated: CASSYFRGDTQYF.

Worth noting for this clonotype: Given a much more abundant clone one base away, this may be a read error. The chain combines TRBV6-5 with TRBJ2-7, with D possibly being TRBD1 or TRBD2 (5 bases each). Trimming took 5 bases from V and 4 from J, leaving 12 bases between them. This CDR3 comprises 13 residues. Germline assignment: CDR1 MNHEY and CDR2 SVGAGI. CDR3 sequence (DNA): TGTGCCAGCAGTCCTCGGGACGGTTACGAGCAGTACTTC. Amino acids: CASSPRDGYEQYF.

This clonotype was counted only a few times. The V gene is TRBV3-1, the J gene TRBJ2-3, with 10 bases that match TRBD2. The CDR3 is made up of 17 amino acids. The V and J ends lost 4 bases and 0 bases, in that order; junction bases with no gene match: 7. Looked up from germline, CDR1 is LGHDT and CDR2 is YNNKEL (reference sequence). CDR3 protein: CASSRTSGASSTDTQYF. Here the CDR3 DNA reads TGTGCCAGCAGCCGGACTAGCGGAGCCTCTAGCACAGATACGCAGTATTTT.

In its sample, this clonotype was seen many times. V usage is TRBV12-3 or TRBV12-4 and J usage is TRBJ1-1; weak D call: TRBD1 (5 bases). This CDR3 is built from 13 residues. Deletions cut 3 bases from V and 4 bases from J, with 9 bases between. CDR3 in amino acids: CASSFGGSTEAFF. CDR3 DNA sequence: TGTGCCAGCAGTTTCGGGGGTAGCACTGAAGCTTTCTTT.